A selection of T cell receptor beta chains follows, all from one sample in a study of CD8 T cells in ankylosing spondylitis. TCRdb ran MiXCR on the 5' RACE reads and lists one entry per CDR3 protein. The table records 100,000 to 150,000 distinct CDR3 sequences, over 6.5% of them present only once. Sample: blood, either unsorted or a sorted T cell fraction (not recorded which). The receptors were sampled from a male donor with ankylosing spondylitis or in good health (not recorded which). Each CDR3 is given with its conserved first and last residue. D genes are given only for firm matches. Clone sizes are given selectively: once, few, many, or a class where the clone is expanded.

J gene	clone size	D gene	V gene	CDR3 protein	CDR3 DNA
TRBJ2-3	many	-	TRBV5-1	CASSSDSDTQYF	TGCGCCAGCAGCTCCGACTCAGATACGCAGTATTTT
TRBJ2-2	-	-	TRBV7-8	CASSFRRVTGELFF	TGTGCCAGCAGCTTCCGTAGGGTGACCGGGGAGCTGTTTTTT
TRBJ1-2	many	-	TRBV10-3	CAISASNGARNYGYTF	TGTGCCATCAGTGCTTCCAATGGGGCCAGGAACTATGGCTACACCTTC
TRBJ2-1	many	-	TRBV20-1	CSATRRDEQFF	TGCAGTGCTACTCGCAGAGATGAGCAGTTCTTC
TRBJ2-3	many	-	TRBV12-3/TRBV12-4	CASSLKGADTQYF	TGTGCCAGCAGTTTAAAAGGCGCAGATACGCAGTATTTT
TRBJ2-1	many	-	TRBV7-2	CASSFQWGQGGSNEQFF	TGTGCCAGCAGCTTCCAGTGGGGCCAAGGGGGATCCAATGAGCAGTTCTTC
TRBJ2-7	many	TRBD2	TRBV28	CASSPRTSGRYEQYF	TGTGCCAGCAGTCCGAGGACTAGCGGGAGGTACGAGCAGTACTTC
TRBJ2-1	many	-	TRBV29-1	CSVGIVSYNEQFF	TGCAGCGTTGGGATAGTATCCTACAATGAGCAGTTCTTC
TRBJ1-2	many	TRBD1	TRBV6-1	CAIRDSNFYGYTF	TGTGCCATAAGGGACAGCAACTTTTATGGCTACACCTTC
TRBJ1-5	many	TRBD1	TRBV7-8	CASSLALGQGNQPQHF	TGTGCCAGCAGCTTAGCTCTGGGACAGGGGAATCAGCCCCAGCATTTT
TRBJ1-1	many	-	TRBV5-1	CASSFAGPTEAFF	TGCGCCAGCAGCTTCGCAGGGCCCACTGAAGCTTTCTTT
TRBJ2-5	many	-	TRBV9	CASSVDEGVGWETQYF	TGTGCCAGCAGCGTAGACGAGGGAGTTGGGTGGGAGACCCAGTACTTC
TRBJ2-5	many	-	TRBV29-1	CSVGPGLAGLETQYF	TGCAGCGTGGGACCCGGGCTAGCAGGCTTAGAGACCCAGTACTTC
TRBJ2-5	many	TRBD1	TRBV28	CASSPRTGEETQYF	TGTGCCAGCAGTCCAAGGACAGGGGAAGAGACCCAGTACTTC
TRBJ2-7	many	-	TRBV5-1	CASSLGQSYEQYF	TGCGCCAGCAGCTTAGGACAGTCTTACGAGCAGTACTTC
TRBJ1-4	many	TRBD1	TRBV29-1	CSVVGGFGEKLFF	TGCAGCGTTGTAGGGGGCTTTGGGGAAAAACTGTTTTTT
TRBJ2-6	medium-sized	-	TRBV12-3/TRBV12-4	CASRKGGKDGANVLTF	TGTGCCAGCAGGAAGGGGGGAAAGGATGGGGCCAACGTCCTGACTTTC
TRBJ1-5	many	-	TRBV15	CATSRDFGRAQRVGQPQHF	TGTGCCACCAGCAGAGATTTCGGGAGAGCTCAAAGGGTGGGTCAGCCCCAGCATTTT
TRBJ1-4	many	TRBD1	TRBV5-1	CASSYTGDHEKLFF	TGCGCCAGCAGCTATACAGGGGACCATGAAAAACTGTTTTTT
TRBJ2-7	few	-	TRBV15	CATRESGRKSSYEQYF	TGTGCCACCAGGGAGTCTGGGCGGAAAAGCTCCTACGAGCAGTACTTC
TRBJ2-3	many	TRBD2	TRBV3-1	CASSDSGRALSDTQYF	TGTGCCAGCAGCGACAGCGGGAGGGCCTTGTCAGATACGCAGTATTTT
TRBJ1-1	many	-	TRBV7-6	CASSLIGGNTEAFF	TGTGCCAGCAGCTTAATAGGGGGAAACACTGAAGCTTTCTTT
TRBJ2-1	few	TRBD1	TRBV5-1	CASSLLRTGVIFEQFF	TGCGCCAGCAGCTTGTTAAGGACAGGGGTGATATTTGAGCAGTTCTTC
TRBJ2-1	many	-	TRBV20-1	CSARGDYSYNEQFF	TGCAGTGCTAGGGGCGACTACTCCTACAATGAGCAGTTCTTC
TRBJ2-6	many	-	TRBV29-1	CSVAFDSGANVLTF	TGCAGCGTCGCCTTTGACTCTGGGGCCAACGTCCTGACTTTC
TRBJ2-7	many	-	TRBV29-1	CRSAERGTGYEQYF	TGCAGATCCGCTGAGAGGGGCACGGGCTACGAGCAGTACTTC
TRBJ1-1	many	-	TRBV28	CASSFRQGITEAFF	TGTGCCAGCAGTTTTCGGCAGGGGATAACTGAAGCTTTCTTT
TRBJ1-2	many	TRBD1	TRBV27	CASSLGTGGDYGYTF	TGTGCCAGCAGTTTGGGGACAGGGGGGGACTATGGCTACACCTTC
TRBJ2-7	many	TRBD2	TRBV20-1	CSARKTSGISYEQYF	TGCAGTGCTAGAAAGACTAGCGGAATCTCCTACGAGCAGTACTTC
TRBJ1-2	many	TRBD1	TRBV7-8	CASSIGQGRYGYTF	TGTGCCAGCAGTATTGGACAGGGACGCTATGGCTACACCTTC
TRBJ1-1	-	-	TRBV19	CASSPLGTVNTEAFF	TGTGCCAGTAGTCCGCTGGGGACGGTTAACACTGAAGCTTTCTTT
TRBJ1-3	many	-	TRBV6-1	CASSPDRGGRYTIYF	TGTGCCAGCAGCCCCGACCGGGGCGGCCGATACACCATATATTTT
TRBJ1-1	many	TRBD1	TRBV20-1	CSARGGQEYEAFF	TGCAGTGCTAGAGGAGGACAGGAATATGAAGCTTTCTTT
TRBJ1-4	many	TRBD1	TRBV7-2	CASSIRGQSNEKLFF	TGTGCCAGCAGCATCCGGGGACAGTCTAATGAAAAACTGTTTTTT
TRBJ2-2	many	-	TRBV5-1	CASSPIGVSTGELFF	TGCGCCAGCAGCCCGATTGGGGTCTCAACCGGGGAGCTGTTTTTT
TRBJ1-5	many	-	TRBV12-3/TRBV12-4	CASSFAAYSNQPQHF	TGTGCCAGCAGTTTCGCCGCCTATAGCAATCAGCCCCAGCATTTT
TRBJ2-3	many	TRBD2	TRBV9	CASSVGQASGATTDTQYF	TGTGCCAGCAGCGTAGGCCAGGCTAGCGGGGCAACCACAGATACGCAGTATTTT
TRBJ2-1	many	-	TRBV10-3	CAISFDRTNEQFF	TGTGCCATCAGCTTCGACAGAACCAATGAGCAGTTCTTC
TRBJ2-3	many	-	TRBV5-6	CASTPWGVTATGRTDTQYF	TGTGCCAGCACACCTTGGGGGGTGACGGCGACTGGTCGAACAGATACGCAGTATTTT
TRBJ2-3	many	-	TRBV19	CASSIQGGGDTDTQYF	TGTGCCAGTAGTATCCAGGGCGGCGGAGACACAGATACGCAGTATTTT
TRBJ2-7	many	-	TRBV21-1	CASTPQTGEPYEQYF	TGTGCCAGCACTCCTCAGACAGGCGAACCCTACGAGCAGTACTTC
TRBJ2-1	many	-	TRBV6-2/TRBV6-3	CASRDIGQIALYNEQFF	TGTGCCAGCAGAGACATAGGACAAATTGCCCTCTACAATGAGCAGTTCTTC
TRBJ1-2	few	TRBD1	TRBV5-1	CASSLVRGFSDTF	TGCGCCAGCAGCTTGGTCAGGGGGTTCTCGGACACCTTC
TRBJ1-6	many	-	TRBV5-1	CASSLAQGLEALHF	TGCGCCAGCAGCTTGGCGCAGGGCCTGGAGGCCCTCCACTTT
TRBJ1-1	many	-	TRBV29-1	CSVGAGTGTEAFF	TGCAGCGTTGGAGCAGGCACGGGCACTGAAGCTTTCTTT
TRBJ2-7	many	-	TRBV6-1	CASSDGTGSYEQYF	TGTGCCAGCAGTGACGGGACGGGCTCCTACGAGCAGTACTTC
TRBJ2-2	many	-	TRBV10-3	CAISDTGELFF	TGTGCCATCAGTGACACCGGGGAGCTGTTTTTT
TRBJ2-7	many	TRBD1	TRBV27	CASRPQRTGPYEQYF	TGTGCCAGCAGACCCCAAAGGACAGGGCCCTACGAGCAGTACTTC
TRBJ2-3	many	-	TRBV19	CASSIGSFTDTQYF	TGTGCCAGTAGTATCGGGAGCTTCACAGATACGCAGTATTTT
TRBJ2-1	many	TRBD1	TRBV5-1	CASSGDRVSYNEQFF	TGCGCCAGCAGCGGGGACAGGGTATCCTACAATGAGCAGTTCTTC
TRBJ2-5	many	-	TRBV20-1	CSAQQETQYF	TGCAGTGCACAACAAGAGACCCAGTACTTC
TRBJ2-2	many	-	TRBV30	CAWGPANTGELFF	TGTGCCTGGGGACCTGCGAACACCGGGGAGCTGTTTTTT
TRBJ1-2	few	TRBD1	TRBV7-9	CASSSRAGGAMGYTF	TGTGCCAGCAGCTCACGCGCAGGGGGCGCGATGGGCTACACCTTC
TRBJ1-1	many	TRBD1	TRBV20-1	CSAYTGDTEAFF	TGCAGTGCATACACAGGGGACACTGAAGCTTTCTTT